The present T cell receptor beta chain was sequenced within a study of T-cell reconstitution after alpha-beta-depleted transplantation in children. J gave up 5 bases and V 4 bases, and 8 bases lay outside the gene matches. This CDR3 spans 16 amino acids. Preparing the TCRbeta library involved the use of unique molecular identifiers. TCRdb passed the PCR reads through MiXCR, listing each CDR3 protein once. The sample records 440,000 or so distinct CDR3 sequences, about a tenth being singletons. This specimen was PBMCs from the stem cell graft donor, taken from the stem cell graft. The receptor was isolated from a human donor who donated a stem cell graft to a child with acute myeloid leukemia. V is TRBV12-3 or TRBV12-4 and J is TRBJ2-5, with 12 bases identical to TRBD1. In nucleotides, the CDR3 is TGTGCCAGCAGTTCGCCGGGACAGGGGGCCGGGGAGACCCAGTACTTC. Its translation is CASSSPGQGAGETQYF.